This TCR beta chain was recovered during a study of shared clonotypes between healthy human individuals. Study-level findings and limits: Clonotype sharing among donors, it was expected, would be affected by sequencing depth.

Note on this clone: Its antigen is undetermined.

V lost 4 bases to trimming and J lost 5 bases; unmatched junction nucleotides: 8. This CDR3 spans 14 amino acids. Looked up from germline, CDR1 is GTSNPN and CDR2 is SVGIG (reference sequence). This table comes from immunoSEQ multiplex PCR, and its TCRdb copy is limited to in-frame clones, with some not included. The sample includes millions of clones, 93% of them seen just once. CD45RO-negative, CCR7-positively selected cells formed the naive CD8 fraction, excluding terminally differentiated effector memory CD45RA+ cells. The chain joins TRBV30 to TRBJ2-7; 10 bases are a match to TRBD2. Specimen: naive CD8+ T cells from PBMCs. This clonotype was sampled from a man between 18 and 29 years old in good health. Some clones in this sample may be carry-over from other donors' samples. In DNA, the CDR3 is TGTGCCTGGAAGAATAGCGGGAGGCTCCACGAGCAGTACTTC. Encoded protein: CAWKNSGRLHEQYF.